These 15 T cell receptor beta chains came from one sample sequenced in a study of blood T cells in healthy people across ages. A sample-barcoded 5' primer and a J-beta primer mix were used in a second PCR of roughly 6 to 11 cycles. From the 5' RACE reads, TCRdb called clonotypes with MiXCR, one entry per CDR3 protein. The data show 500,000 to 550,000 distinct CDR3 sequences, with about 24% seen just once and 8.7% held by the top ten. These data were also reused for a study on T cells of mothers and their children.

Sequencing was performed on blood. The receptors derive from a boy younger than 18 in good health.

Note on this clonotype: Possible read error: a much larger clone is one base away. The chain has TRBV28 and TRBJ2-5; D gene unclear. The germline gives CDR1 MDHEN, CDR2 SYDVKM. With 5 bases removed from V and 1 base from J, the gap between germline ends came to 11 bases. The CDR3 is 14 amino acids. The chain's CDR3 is CASSPAGPQETQYF. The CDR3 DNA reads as TGTGCCAGCAGTCCAGCTGGACCCCAAGAGACCCAGTACTTC.

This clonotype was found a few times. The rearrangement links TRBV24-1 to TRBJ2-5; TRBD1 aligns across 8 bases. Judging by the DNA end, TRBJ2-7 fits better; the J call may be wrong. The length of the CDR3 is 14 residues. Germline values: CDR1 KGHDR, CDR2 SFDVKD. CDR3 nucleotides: TGTGCCACCAGTGATCGGGACAGGACCTACGAGCAGTACTTC. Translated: CATSDRDRTYEQYF.

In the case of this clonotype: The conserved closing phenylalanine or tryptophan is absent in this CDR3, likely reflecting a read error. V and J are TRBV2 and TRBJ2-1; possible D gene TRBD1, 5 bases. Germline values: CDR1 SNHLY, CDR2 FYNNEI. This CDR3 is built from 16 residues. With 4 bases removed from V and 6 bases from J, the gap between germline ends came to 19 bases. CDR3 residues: CASSAQATLLSNEQFS. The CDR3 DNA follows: TGTGCCAGCAGTGCACAGGCAACTCTCCTGAGCAATGAGCAGTTCTCC.

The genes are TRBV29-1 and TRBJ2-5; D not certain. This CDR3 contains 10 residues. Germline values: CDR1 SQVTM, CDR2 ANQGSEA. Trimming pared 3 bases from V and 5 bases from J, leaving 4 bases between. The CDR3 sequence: CSVDAETQYF. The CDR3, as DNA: TGCAGCGTTGACGCGGAGACCCAGTACTTC.

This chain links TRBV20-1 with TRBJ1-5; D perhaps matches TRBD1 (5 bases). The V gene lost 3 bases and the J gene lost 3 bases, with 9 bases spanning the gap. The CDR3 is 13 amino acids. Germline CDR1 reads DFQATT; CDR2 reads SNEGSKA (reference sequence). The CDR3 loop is CSASRGSNQPQHF. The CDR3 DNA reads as TGCAGTGCTAGTCGGGGCTCCAATCAGCCCCAGCATTTT.

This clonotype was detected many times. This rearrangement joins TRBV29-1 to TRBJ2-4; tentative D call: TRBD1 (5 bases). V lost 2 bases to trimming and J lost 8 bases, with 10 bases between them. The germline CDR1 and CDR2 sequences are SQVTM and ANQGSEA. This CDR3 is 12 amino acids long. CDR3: CSVERDSHIQYF. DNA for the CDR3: TGCAGCGTTGAACGCGACAGCCACATTCAGTACTTC.

The CDR3 bases are TGCGCCAGCAGCCAAGGATGGGACAGGGATGGCTACACCTTC. This encodes CASSQGWDRDGYTF. The rearrangement links TRBV4-3 to TRBJ1-2; 9 bases align to TRBD1. J gave up 6 bases and V 1 base, and 3 bases lay outside the gene matches. The CDR3 spans 14 residues. Germline V gene sequence: CDR1 LGHNA, CDR2 YSLEER.

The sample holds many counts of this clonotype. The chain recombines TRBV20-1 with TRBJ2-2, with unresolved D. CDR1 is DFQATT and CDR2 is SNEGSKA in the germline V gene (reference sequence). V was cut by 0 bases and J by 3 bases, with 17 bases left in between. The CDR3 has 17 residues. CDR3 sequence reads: CSARDLGQKGDTGELFF. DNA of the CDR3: TGCAGTGCTAGAGATCTCGGGCAGAAAGGAGACACCGGGGAGCTGTTTTTT.

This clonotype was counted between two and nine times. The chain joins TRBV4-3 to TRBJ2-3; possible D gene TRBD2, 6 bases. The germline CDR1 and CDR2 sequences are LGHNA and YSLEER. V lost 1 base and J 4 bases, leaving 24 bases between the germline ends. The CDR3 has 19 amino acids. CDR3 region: CASSQGLPSPSEGSDTQYF. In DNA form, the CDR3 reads TGCGCCAGCAGCCAAGGCCTGCCCTCCCCTAGCGAAGGATCAGATACGCAGTATTTT.

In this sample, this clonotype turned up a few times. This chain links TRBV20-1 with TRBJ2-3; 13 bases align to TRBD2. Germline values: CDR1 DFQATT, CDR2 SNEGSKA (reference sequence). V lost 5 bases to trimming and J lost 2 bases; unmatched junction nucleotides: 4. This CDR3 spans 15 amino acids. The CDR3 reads CSARGTSGTTDTQYF. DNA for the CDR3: TGCAGTGCTCGCGGGACTAGCGGGACCACAGATACGCAGTATTTT.

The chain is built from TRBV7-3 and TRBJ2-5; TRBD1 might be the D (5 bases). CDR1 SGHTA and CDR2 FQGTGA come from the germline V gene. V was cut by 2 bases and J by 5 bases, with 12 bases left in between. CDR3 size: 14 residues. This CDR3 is CASSLYPDTETQYF. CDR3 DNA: TGTGCCAGCAGCTTATACCCGGACACCGAGACCCAGTACTTC.

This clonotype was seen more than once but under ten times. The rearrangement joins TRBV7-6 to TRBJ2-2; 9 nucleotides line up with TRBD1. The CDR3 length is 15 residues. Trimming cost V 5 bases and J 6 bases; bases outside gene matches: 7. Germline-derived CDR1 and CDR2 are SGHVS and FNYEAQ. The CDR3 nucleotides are TGTGCCAGCAGCCCAGGGACAGGGAGATCCGGGGAGCTGTTTTTT. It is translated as CASSPGTGRSGELFF.

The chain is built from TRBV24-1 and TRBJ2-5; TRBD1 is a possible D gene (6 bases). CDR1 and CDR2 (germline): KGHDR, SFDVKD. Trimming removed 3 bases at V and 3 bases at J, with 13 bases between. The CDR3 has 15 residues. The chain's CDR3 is CATSDPGTYKETQYF. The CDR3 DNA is TGTGCCACCAGTGATCCCGGGACATACAAAGAGACCCAGTACTTC.

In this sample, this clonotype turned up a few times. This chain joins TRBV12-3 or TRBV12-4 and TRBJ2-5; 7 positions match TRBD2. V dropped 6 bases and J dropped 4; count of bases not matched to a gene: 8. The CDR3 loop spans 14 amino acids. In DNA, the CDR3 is TGTGCCAGCAGCCCCTCGGGGGGACGAGAGACCCAGTACTTC. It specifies CASSPSGGRETQYF.

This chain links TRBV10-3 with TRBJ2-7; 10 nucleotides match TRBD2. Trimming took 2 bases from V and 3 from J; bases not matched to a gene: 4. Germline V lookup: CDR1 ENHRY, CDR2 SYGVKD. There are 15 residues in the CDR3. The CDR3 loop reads CAISESGGAVYEQYF. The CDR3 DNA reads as TGTGCCATCAGTGAGAGCGGGGGGGCGGTCTACGAGCAGTACTTC.